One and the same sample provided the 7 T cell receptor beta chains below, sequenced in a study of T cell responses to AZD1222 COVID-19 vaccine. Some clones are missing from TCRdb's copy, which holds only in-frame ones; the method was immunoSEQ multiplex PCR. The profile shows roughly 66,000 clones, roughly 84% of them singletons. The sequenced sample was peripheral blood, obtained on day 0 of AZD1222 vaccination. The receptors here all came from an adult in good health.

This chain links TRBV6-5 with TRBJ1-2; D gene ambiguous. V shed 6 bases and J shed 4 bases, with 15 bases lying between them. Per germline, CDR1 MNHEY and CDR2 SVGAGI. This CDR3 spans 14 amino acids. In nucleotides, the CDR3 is TGTGCCAGCAGCCGTCGTCCGGGCCCCTATGGCTACACCTTC. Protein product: CASSRRPGPYGYTF.

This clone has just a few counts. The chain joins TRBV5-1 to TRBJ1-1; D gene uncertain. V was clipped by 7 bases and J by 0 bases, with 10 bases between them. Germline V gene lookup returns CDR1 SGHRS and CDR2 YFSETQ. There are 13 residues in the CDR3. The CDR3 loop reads CASSLELNTEAFF. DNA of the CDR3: TGCGCCAGCTCGCTGGAATTGAACACTGAAGCTTTCTTT.

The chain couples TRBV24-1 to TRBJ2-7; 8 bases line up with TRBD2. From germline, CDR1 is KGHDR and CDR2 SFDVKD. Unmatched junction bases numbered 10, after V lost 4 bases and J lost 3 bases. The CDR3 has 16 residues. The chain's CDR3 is CATSDPGRAGNYEQYF. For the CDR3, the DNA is TGTGCCACCAGTGACCCCGGGAGGGCTGGGAACTACGAGCAGTACTTC.

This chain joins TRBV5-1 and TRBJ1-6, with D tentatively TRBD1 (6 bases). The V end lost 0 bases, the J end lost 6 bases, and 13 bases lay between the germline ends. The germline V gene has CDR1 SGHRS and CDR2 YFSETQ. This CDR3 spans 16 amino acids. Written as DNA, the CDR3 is TGCGCCAGCAGCTTGGATGGGGGCGGAAGTAATTCACCCCTCCACTTT. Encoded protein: CASSLDGGGSNSPLHF.

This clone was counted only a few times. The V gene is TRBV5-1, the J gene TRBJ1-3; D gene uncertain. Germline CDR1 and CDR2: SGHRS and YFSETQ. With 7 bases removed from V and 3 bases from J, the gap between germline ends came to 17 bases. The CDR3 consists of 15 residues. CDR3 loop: CASRPSGMVGNTIYF. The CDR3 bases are TGCGCCAGCCGGCCCTCAGGCATGGTTGGAAACACCATATATTTT.

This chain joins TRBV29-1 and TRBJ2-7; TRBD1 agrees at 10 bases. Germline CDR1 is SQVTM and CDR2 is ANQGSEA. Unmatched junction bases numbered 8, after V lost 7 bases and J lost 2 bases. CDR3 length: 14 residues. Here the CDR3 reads CSATPGTGAYEQYF. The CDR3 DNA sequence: TGCAGCGCGACCCCCGGGACAGGGGCCTACGAGCAGTACTTC.

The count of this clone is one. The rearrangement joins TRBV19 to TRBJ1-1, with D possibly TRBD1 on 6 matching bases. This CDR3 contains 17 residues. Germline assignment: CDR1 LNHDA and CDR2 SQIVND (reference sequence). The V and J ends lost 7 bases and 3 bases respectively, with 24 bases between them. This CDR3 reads CASNQRGGGLPDTEAFF. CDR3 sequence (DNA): TGTGCCAGTAATCAAAGGGGGGGCGGACTGCCGGACACTGAAGCTTTCTTT.